The rows below give T cell receptor beta chains drawn from one sample of a study of blood T cells in healthy people across ages. TCRdb reanalysed the 5' RACE reads using MiXCR and keeps one entry per CDR3 protein. The table lists 1,500,000 or so distinct CDR3 sequences, around 59% of them singletons, with about 6.3% in the top ten. Sequenced: blood. The receptors come from a man between 18 and 35 years old in good health. Both conserved end residues are part of each CDR3. A D gene is named only where the DNA matches it firmly. For some rows the clone size is stated as once, few or many, or as a class when expanded; others skip it.

J: TRBJ2-7; V: TRBV20-1; D: NA; size: few; DNA: TGCAGTGCCGACAAAAAGGCCGGCACTGAGTACGAGCAGTACTTC; CDR3: CSADKKAGTEYEQYF
J: TRBJ2-3; V: TRBV7-2; D: NA; size: NA; DNA: TGTGCCAGCAGCTCGGACAGCCTCGACACAGATACGCAGTATTTT; CDR3: CASSSDSLDTDTQYF
J: TRBJ1-3; V: TRBV2; D: NA; size: NA; DNA: TGTGCCTCACAGGTGGAGGGCCCTGGAAACACCATATATTTT; CDR3: CASQVEGPGNTIYF
J: TRBJ2-7; V: TRBV10-3; D: NA; size: NA; DNA: TGTGCCACCATTTTGGGGGGAGGCGGATTATACGAGCAGTACTTC; CDR3: CATILGGGGLYEQYF
J: TRBJ2-1; V: TRBV12-3/TRBV12-4; D: TRBD2; size: few; DNA: TGTGCCAGCGGCCCCTTAACCGGGACTAGCACTAATGAGCAGTTCTTC; CDR3: CASGPLTGTSTNEQFF
J: TRBJ2-7; V: TRBV7-2; D: NA; size: many; DNA: TGTGCCAGCAGCTTAGCGATAGTTGCATCCGGGGCAAATTACGAGCAGTACTTC; CDR3: CASSLAIVASGANYEQYF
J: TRBJ1-2; V: TRBV7-2; D: NA; size: few; DNA: TGTGCCAGCAGCTTATCGGAACACTATGGCTACACCTTC; CDR3: CASSLSEHYGYTF
J: TRBJ1-1; V: TRBV5-1; D: TRBD1; size: NA; DNA: TGCGCCAGCAAGTGGACAGGGTACAACACTGAAGCTTTCTTT; CDR3: CASKWTGYNTEAFF
J: TRBJ2-3; V: TRBV24-1; D: NA; size: few; DNA: TGTGCCACCAATAAGGAGTTGACAGATACGCAGTATTTT; CDR3: CATNKELTDTQYF
J: TRBJ2-2; V: TRBV20-1; D: NA; size: once; DNA: TGCAGTGCTAGAGAAAGGGGGGGACACACCGGGGAGCTGTTTTTT; CDR3: CSARERGGHTGELFF
J: TRBJ2-7; V: TRBV27; D: TRBD1; size: NA; DNA: TGTGCCAGGCCACAGGGGGCCAGGGGAAACGAGCAGTACTTC; CDR3: CARPQGARGNEQYF
J: TRBJ1-1; V: TRBV6-5; D: TRBD1; size: few; DNA: TGTGCCAGCAGTTACTCGGTCATCACAGGGACAGGGGAAACTGAAGCTTTCTTT; CDR3: CASSYSVITGTGETEAFF
J: TRBJ1-2; V: TRBV9; D: NA; size: NA; DNA: TGTGCCAGCACCGCCGGGGGCCTCTATGGCTACACCTTC; CDR3: CASTAGGLYGYTF
J: TRBJ1-3; V: TRBV4-2; D: TRBD1; size: NA; DNA: TGTGCCAGCAGCCAAGAACAGGGGGCTGGAAACACCATATATTTT; CDR3: CASSQEQGAGNTIYF
J: TRBJ2-5; V: TRBV28; D: NA; size: NA; DNA: TGTGCCAGCAGTCCCCCCGGGACTTCCGAAGAGACCCAGTACTTC; CDR3: CASSPPGTSEETQYF
J: TRBJ2-4; V: TRBV14; D: NA; size: NA; DNA: TGTGCCAGCAGCCGTTCAGTGCGACTCCGGGACATAGAAAACATTCAGTACTTC; CDR3: CASSRSVRLRDIENIQYF
J: TRBJ1-1; V: TRBV25-1; D: NA; size: few; DNA: TGTGCCAGCAGTCTAGGACTACATGAGGCTTTCTTT; CDR3: CASSLGLHEAFF
J: TRBJ1-1; V: TRBV6-6; D: TRBD1; size: NA; DNA: TGTGCTTCATTAGAGACAGGGGGCACTGAAGCTTTCTTT; CDR3: CASLETGGTEAFF
J: TRBJ2-1; V: TRBV29-1; D: NA; size: NA; DNA: TGCAGCGTTGAAGTTCAGGTGTTTGACAATGAGCAGTTCTTC; CDR3: CSVEVQVFDNEQFF
J: TRBJ1-2; V: TRBV7-2; D: NA; size: NA; DNA: TGTGCCAGCAGCTTAGCGACCTCTGGCTACACCTTC; CDR3: CASSLATSGYTF
J: TRBJ2-1; V: TRBV6-2/TRBV6-3; D: TRBD1; size: NA; DNA: TGTGCCAGCAGGGCGGACAGGGAACTGGGCAATGAGCAGTTCTTC; CDR3: CASRADRELGNEQFF
J: TRBJ2-7; V: TRBV20-1; D: TRBD1; size: NA; DNA: TGCAGTGCTGAACCGGGACAGTCCTACGAGCAGTACTTC; CDR3: CSAEPGQSYEQYF
J: TRBJ1-3; V: TRBV6-1; D: NA; size: few; DNA: TGTGCCAGCAGAGAGGGAATCTCTGGAAACACCATATATTTT; CDR3: CASREGISGNTIYF
J: TRBJ2-1; V: TRBV20-1; D: TRBD1; size: NA; DNA: TGCAGTGCACCGCGGCCAGGGGGCTATGAGCAGTTCTTC; CDR3: CSAPRPGGYEQFF
J: TRBJ2-5; V: TRBV27; D: NA; size: few; DNA: TGTGCCAGCAGTTTAAGTGCAGGGTCCTACGATGTGGAGCAGTACTTC; CDR3: CASSLSAGSYDVEQYF